This T cell receptor (beta chain) was documented in a study of post-analysis software for immune sequencing data. V dropped 1 base and J dropped 1 base, with 10 bases sitting between them. The CDR3 length is 14 residues. In germline, CDR1 is SQVTM, CDR2 ANQGSEA. Carried by the TCR beta cDNA libraries were unique molecular identifiers. Each batch of about 0.95 to 10 million T cells produced 450,000 to 500,000 cDNA molecules. TCRdb redid the calling of the PCR reads with MiXCR, one entry per CDR3 protein. The top ten hold approximately 4.5% of the sample, which has 750,000 to 950,000 distinct CDR3 sequences, around 50% seen once. Points on this clonotype: Antigen specificity is unknown.

Study-level results: In multiple sclerosis, normalized Chao1 diversity was significantly below that of controls. Pronounced co-clustering by F measure was evident among identically batched samples. A few TRBV segments appeared more often in patients than in controls, and TRBV5-6, TRBV5-1 and TRBV20-1 were among these.

The chain is built from TRBV29-1 and TRBJ1-1; tentatively, D is TRBD1 (5 bases). Sequencing was carried out using blood. The clonotype originates from a girl aged 5-17 years with multiple sclerosis. In nucleotides, the CDR3 is TGCAGCGTTGAAGCTCTGACAGCGAACACTGAAGCTTTCTTT. It yields the protein CSVEALTANTEAFF.